This T cell receptor (beta chain) was identified in a study of blood T cell repertoires in COVID-19. For the study at large: Collection of acute and convalescent COVID-19 samples took place in the United States, Italy and Spain. The cDNA or gDNA used as material had been derived from T cells, B-cell-depleted T cells, or PBMCs.

Authors' processing steps: How many nucleated cells were present was estimated from reference gene primer amplification. Clones were read by immunoSEQ multiplex PCR, and TCRdb kept only the in-frame ones, dropping some. V and J calls and clone size are as listed in that table; D and trimming were resolved from the DNA. The table shows approximately 150,000 clones, with about nine tenths occurring only once. V was pared by 0 bases and J by 0 bases, with 6 bases between. The V gene's germline CDR1 is SGHRS and CDR2 YFSETQ. This CDR3 contains 14 residues. Input material: peripheral blood. The V gene is TRBV5-1, the J gene TRBJ1-1; D is unclear. The sequence was obtained from a man between 60 and 70 years old with active or convalescent COVID-19. CDR3 sequence (DNA): TGCGCCAGCAGCTTGGGAGTTATGAACACTGAAGCTTTCTTT. Translation gives CASSLGVMNTEAFF.